Below are 28 T cell receptor beta chains sequenced from a single sample in a study of monozygotic twins with inflammatory bowel disease. One entry per CDR3 protein, without DNA, is what TCRdb gives after re-calling the 5' RACE reads. The specimen's table records a few hundred thousand distinct CDR3 sequences. The sample was blood. These receptors all come from a human donor with ulcerative colitis or Crohn's disease, or a healthy co-twin of an affected twin (not recorded which).

The chain carries TRBV29-1 and TRBJ1-6. Germline V gene lookup returns CDR1 SQVTM and CDR2 ANQGSEA. CDR3 length: 16 residues. Here the CDR3 reads CSVVDGSRSYNSPLHF.

The rearrangement links TRBV5-4 to TRBJ2-3; TCRdb lists TRBD1, though no DNA is available to test this call. This CDR3 comprises 14 residues. Germline V CDR1 and CDR2: SGHNT, YYREEE (reference sequence). CDR3 loop: CASRRDRSTDTQYF.

V usage is TRBV19 and J usage is TRBJ1-1. Germline V gene lookup returns CDR1 LNHDA and CDR2 SQIVND (reference sequence). The CDR3 length is 13 residues. CDR3 in amino acids: CASSMSGNTEAFF. The full variable domain, with the rest looked up from reference TRBV19 and TRBJ1-1, is DGGITQSPKYLFRKEGQNVTLSCEQNLNHDAMYWYRQDPGQGLRLIYYSQIVNDFQKGDIAEGYSVSREKKESFPLTVTSAQKNPTAFYLCASSMSGNTEAFFGQGTRLTVV.

The rearrangement uses TRBV4-1 and TRBJ1-2; no DNA is available, so the TRBD1 call from TCRdb remains unchecked. Germline lookup yields CDR1 MGHRA and CDR2 YSYEKL. CDR3 length: 15 residues. The CDR3 loop is CASSQGTVANYGYTF.

The chain joins TRBV14 to TRBJ2-2; no DNA is available, so the TRBD2 call from TCRdb remains unchecked. The CDR3 totals 17 residues. CDR1 SGHDN and CDR2 FVKESK come from the germline V gene. This chain's CDR3 is CASSLSTDSLLAGELFF.

The chain carries TRBV20-1 and TRBJ1-1; TCRdb gives TRBD1 as the D gene, but with no DNA this cannot be confirmed. This CDR3 contains 11 residues. Germline-derived CDR1 and CDR2 are DFQATT and SNEGSKA (reference sequence). CDR3 sequence: CSAILTGAAFF.

The chain has TRBV5-1 and TRBJ1-3; TCRdb's assignment of TRBD1 cannot be checked, as there is no DNA. The CDR3 contains 17 residues. The germline gives CDR1 SGHRS, CDR2 YFSETQ. CDR3 sequence: CASSLGLTRSREWAIYF.

The chain combines TRBV12-3 or TRBV12-4 with TRBJ1-1. There are 14 residues in the CDR3. The CDR3 reads CASSFGSGNTEAFF.

The chain carries TRBV5-1 and TRBJ2-7; TCRdb reports TRBD1, a call that lacks DNA to check it against. The CDR3 has 16 residues. Germline V gene data show CDR1 as SGHRS and CDR2 as YFSETQ. CDR3: CASSLEIGTLDYEQYF.

The chain is built from TRBV7-8 and TRBJ1-1. Germline V gene data show CDR1 as SGHVS and CDR2 as FQNEAQ. CDR3 length: 13 residues. CDR3 sequence: CASSLADRTEAFF. Together with reference TRBV7-8 and TRBJ1-1, the CDR3 gives the full variable domain: GAGVSQSPRYKVAKRGQDVALRCDPISGHVSLFWYQQALGQGPEFLTYFQNEAQLDKSGLPSDRFFAERPEGSVSTLKIQRTQQEDSAVYLCASSLADRTEAFFGQGTRLTVV.

This sequence joins TRBV5-1 and TRBJ1-6; TCRdb's D gene call, TRBD1, goes unchecked for lack of DNA. This CDR3 has 14 amino acids. The germline gives CDR1 SGHRS, CDR2 YFSETQ. This CDR3 is CAIHDPGLNSPLHF.

This chain joins TRBV12-3 or TRBV12-4 and TRBJ1-2; TCRdb calls TRBD1, which cannot be checked without DNA. The CDR3 has 18 amino acids. CDR3 in amino acids: CASSPMPGQKGSNYGYTF.

The chain links TRBV29-1 to TRBJ2-3; TCRdb's D call of TRBD2 is untestable without DNA. There are 15 residues in the CDR3. Germline V CDR1 and CDR2: SQVTM, ANQGSEA. The CDR3 loop is CSVAGEGWGTDTQYF.

The rearrangement uses TRBV4-1 and TRBJ2-2; TCRdb reports TRBD2, a call that lacks DNA to check it against. Germline CDR1 reads MGHRA; CDR2 reads YSYEKL. This CDR3 spans 15 amino acids. The CDR3 is CASSQEGLLAGELFF.

The chain is built from TRBV18 and TRBJ2-5. The CDR3 totals 13 residues. Germline-derived CDR1 and CDR2 are KGHSH and LQKENI. The CDR3 here is CASSPPSLETQYF. Based on the CDR3 plus reference TRBV18 and TRBJ2-5, the full variable domain is NAGVMQNPRHLVRRRGQEARLRCSPMKGHSHVYWYRQLPEEGLKFMVYLQKENIIDESGMPKERFSAEFPKEGPSILRIQQVVRGDSAAYFCASSPPSLETQYFGPGTRLLVL.

V usage is TRBV5-1 and J usage is TRBJ1-2; TCRdb's D gene call, TRBD1, goes unchecked for lack of DNA. Germline V CDR1 and CDR2: SGHRS, YFSETQ. The CDR3 is made up of 14 amino acids. CDR3 loop: CASSLGKQGFGYTF.

The V call is TRBV6-6, the J call TRBJ1-6; the TRBD1 assignment by TCRdb is unverifiable without DNA. The CDR3 is made up of 14 amino acids. Per germline, CDR1 MNHNY and CDR2 SVGAGI (reference sequence). CDR3 sequence reads: CASSWTGDNSPLHF.

J is TRBJ1-1 and V is TRBV7-2; TCRdb proposes TRBD1, but this gene call is untestable without DNA. The CDR3 contains 16 residues. CDR1 is SGHTA, CDR2 FQGNSA, per germline. This CDR3 is CASSLATGAQYTEAFF.

The chain joins TRBV11-1 to TRBJ1-4. Germline loops: CDR1 SGHAT, CDR2 FQDESV (reference sequence). The CDR3 runs to 19 residues. CDR3 sequence: CASSLSRRQGMVTNEKLFF.

The chain joins TRBV10-3 to TRBJ1-2; TCRdb calls TRBD1, which cannot be checked without DNA. There are 18 residues in the CDR3. Germline CDR1 ENHRY, CDR2 SYGVKD. The chain's CDR3 is CAISKGQGASKSLYGYTF.

The chain recombines TRBV29-1 with TRBJ2-5; TCRdb calls TRBD1, which cannot be checked without DNA. CDR3 size: 15 residues. Germline CDR1 is SQVTM and CDR2 is ANQGSEA. CDR3 amino acids: CSVAGDRGHQETQYF.

The CDR3 region is CASSLGQGYYSGNTIYF. The chain uses TRBV12-3 or TRBV12-4 and TRBJ1-3; as DNA is missing, the TRBD1 call by TCRdb cannot be tested. The CDR3 loop spans 17 amino acids.

The gene calls are TRBV20-1 and TRBJ1-3; TCRdb's D call of TRBD1 is untestable without DNA. The CDR3 loop spans 11 amino acids. In germline, CDR1 is DFQATT, CDR2 SNEGSKA (reference sequence). CDR3 in amino acids: CSARDRGTIYF.

The chain uses TRBV12-3 or TRBV12-4 and TRBJ2-3; TCRdb names TRBD1, which stays unverified in the absence of DNA. The CDR3 loop spans 19 amino acids. CDR3 in amino acids: CASTHLPLGNRGRSDTQYF.

The chain joins TRBV20-1 to TRBJ1-2; the D call of TRBD1 rests on TCRdb alone, since no DNA is present to check it. This CDR3 region has 16 residues. Germline lookup yields CDR1 DFQATT and CDR2 SNEGSKA (reference sequence). The CDR3 sequence: CSAPEIPGQGNYGYTF.

The chain combines TRBV5-1 with TRBJ1-1. Germline CDR1 and CDR2: SGHRS and YFSETQ. The CDR3 length is 13 residues. CDR3 region: CASSLDRQIQAFF.

The CDR3 is CSASGSGNTEAFF. The chain couples TRBV20-1 to TRBJ1-1. Germline CDR1 and CDR2: DFQATT and SNEGSKA (reference sequence). This CDR3 is 13 amino acids long.

The gene calls are TRBV29-1 and TRBJ2-5. The CDR3 spans 11 residues. Per the germline V gene, CDR1 is SQVTM and CDR2 is ANQGSEA. The CDR3 sequence: CSVEGGSSQYF.